The clone carrying this T cell receptor (beta chain) has ten or more counts. Its antigen is currently unknown. Unique molecular identifiers were added to individual cDNA molecules. One entry per CDR3 protein results from TCRdb running MiXCR on the 5' RACE reads. The sample shows 55,000 to 75,000 distinct CDR3 sequences, over 9% of them seen only once. The sample is drawn from a study of early T cells in non-severe SARS-CoV-2 infection. Across the study: Investigators sequenced bulk RNA drawn from unsorted whole blood, and chains remained unpaired. Study results and limitations: Anti-spike CD8 responses were favored by VDJdb matching, which missed private and CD4 specificities.

Trimming left V 10 bases short and J 0 bases short, with 16 bases between. Germline V lookup: CDR1 MDHEN, CDR2 SYDVKM. This CDR3 is 15 amino acids long. The sequence was collected from an adult who was a healthcare worker with PCR-confirmed SARS-CoV-2 infection or an uninfected control (not recorded which). Sequencing used whole blood. This chain uses TRBV28 with TRBJ2-1; D may correspond to TRBD1 or TRBD2 (5 bases each). In DNA form, the CDR3 reads TGTGCCACTAAGAGGGGCCGAAGCTCCTACAATGAGCAGTTCTTC. This gives the protein CATKRGRSSYNEQFF.